This T cell receptor (beta chain) was documented in a study of identical twins. TCRdb called the 5' RACE reads again in MiXCR, with one record for every CDR3 protein. The table lists hundreds of thousands of distinct CDR3 sequences, about 12% of them singletons, with more than 6% in the top ten. In its sample, this clonotype was seen many times. Its target is not known. The CDR3 covers 16 residues. Trimming shortened V by 1 base and J by 0 bases, and 13 bases separated the two germline ends. The germline V gene has CDR1 SQVTM and CDR2 ANQGSEA. Broader study findings: Insertions were reduced in abundant cord blood beta clonotypes but not in memory repertoires. Twins shared out-of-frame alpha sequences with excess low generation probability.

This sample also appeared in a second study, on yellow fever vaccine responses in identical twins.

The receptor was derived from a woman under 30 in good health. The specimen was CD8+ T cells sorted from blood. The genes are TRBV29-1 and TRBJ2-1; no clear D. The CDR3, as DNA: TGCAGCGTTGAAGGCGCGGAATCCAGCTCCTACAATGAGCAGTTCTTC. It yields the protein CSVEGAESSSYNEQFF.